The 2 T cell receptor beta chains given below trace back to one sample, sequenced in a study of CXCR3-negative and CXCR3-positive naive CD8 T cells. UMI-labeled 5' RACE yielded the TRB cDNA libraries. TCRdb processed the 5' RACE reads again and assigns one entry to each CDR3 protein, with no DNA. Recorded for this sample: tens of thousands of distinct CDR3 sequences. The sequenced sample consisted of naive CXCR3- CD8+ T cells from blood. Documented subset: CD45RO-CCR7+CD27+CD95- naive CD8+ T cells lacking CXCR3 (TNR3-). All receptors come from a human donor in good health. Some clones in this sample may be carry-over from other donors' samples.

J is TRBJ2-1 and V is TRBV6-5; TCRdb's D call of TRBD2 is untestable without DNA. Per the germline V gene, CDR1 is MNHEY and CDR2 is SVGAGI. The CDR3 sequence is 16 residues long. CDR3 sequence: CASSFDGLAVGNEQFF.

The J gene is TRBJ2-1, the V gene TRBV7-9. Per germline, CDR1 SEHNR and CDR2 FQNEAQ (reference sequence). The CDR3 extends over 13 amino acids. The CDR3 region is CASSLSRVHEQFF.